This TCR beta chain was recovered during a study of T cells in women clearing cervical HPV infection. Looking at the study overall: Women with histologically confirmed HPV16-related CIN3 or worse, 2 with invasive cancer, served as cases.

The CDR3 has 14 residues. Germline CDR1 DFQATT, CDR2 SNEGSKA (reference sequence). Trimming at V came to 4 bases and at J to 4 bases, leaving 5 bases not matched to a gene. Study-wide points: Richness plus V gene abundances separated cases from controls with AUC 0.65 to 0.85. Effector/memory and HPV-specific T cells were not isolated, and association timing is unknown.

immunoSEQ multiplex PCR used an average of roughly 1,300 ng genomic DNA. The method was immunoSEQ multiplex PCR; TCRdb's version includes in-frame clones alone and lacks a portion of them. Recorded here are some 33,000 clones; the top ten clones represent over 6.5%. About this clone itself: Its antigen is still unknown. The read ends 3 residues shy of where the CDR3 ends; the end is completed using the germline J gene.

V is TRBV20-1 and J is TRBJ2-5, with 11 positions matching TRBD2. This receptor was obtained from a woman between 18 and 69 years old with a cervical HPV16 infection that either progressed to CIN3+ or cleared (not recorded which). Sample: blood buffy coat. The CDR3 is CSAILAGGGETQYF. The covered CDR3 bases are TGCAGTGCTATATTAGCGGGAGGGGGAGAGACC.